This TCR beta chain originates from a study of T cells in localized non-small cell lung cancer. Data came from immunoSEQ multiplex PCR; TCRdb stores just in-frame clones and leaves some out. The sample shows 75,000 to 85,000 clones, around 81% of them seen only once. CDR1 and CDR2 (germline): KGHSH, LQKENI. Trimming cost V 1 base and J 10 bases; bases outside gene matches: 8. The CDR3 length is 15 residues. The source is a female donor over 55 with stage I lung adenocarcinoma. The source material was peripheral blood, sampled before any cancer treatment. The chain links TRBV18 to TRBJ1-5; 9 bases line up with TRBD1. The DNA of the CDR3 is TGTGCCAGCTCACCACAGAAGACAGGGGGTCTTCCCCAGCATTTT. Its protein is CASSPQKTGGLPQHF.